This T cell receptor (beta chain) came from a study of blood T cell repertoires in COVID-19. Background on the study: The origin of the acute and convalescent COVID-19 samples was the United States, Italy and Spain.

Using immunoSEQ multiplex PCR, the repertoire was profiled, and TCRdb retains in-frame clones only, with some absent. The sample lists fewer than 200,000 clones; roughly 80% were seen once. Comments on this clone: Other nucleotide sequences in the sample specify the same CDR3.

The origin of this receptor is a woman aged 40 to 49 with acute COVID-19. What was sequenced was PBMCs or T cells enriched from blood (not recorded which).

The chain's CDR3 is CASSYGGGTYEQYF. Written as DNA, the CDR3 is TGTGCCAGCAGTTACGGTGGGGGCACCTACGAGCAGTACTTC. The V gene is TRBV6-5, the J gene TRBJ2-7, with D possibly TRBD1 on 6 matching bases. The CDR3 consists of 14 residues. The V end lost 2 bases, the J end lost 2 bases, and 10 bases lay between the germline ends. Germline assignment: CDR1 MNHEY and CDR2 SVGAGI.